The 12 T cell receptor beta chains below were found in one sample sequenced in a study of cytomegalovirus exposure and HLA in healthy donors. Only in-frame clones appear in the TCRdb table, and some are missing; sequencing was by immunoSEQ multiplex PCR. The sample has under 95,000 clones, approximately 95% seen once. Sequencing used PBMCs. The receptors stem from a woman aged 18-29 years in good health and CMV-seronegative.

The V and J genes are TRBV4-1 and TRBJ2-1, with TRBD2 matching over 10 bases. Germline lookup yields CDR1 MGHRA and CDR2 YSYEKL. The CDR3 is made up of 17 amino acids. V gave up 2 bases and J gave up 4 bases; unmatched junction bases: 8. The CDR3 is CASSQRPTSGVYNEQFF. CDR3 in DNA: TGCGCCAGCAGCCAACGGCCCACTAGCGGGGTATACAATGAGCAGTTCTTC.

This clone was recorded only once. The rearrangement links TRBV4-3 to TRBJ2-1, with 9 bases identical to TRBD1. V gave up 0 bases and J gave up 3 bases; unmatched junction bases: 3. The CDR3 is 16 residues long. Germline CDR1 reads LGHNA; CDR2 reads YSLEER. The CDR3 region is CASSQEGQGNYNEQFF. CDR3 DNA: TGCGCCAGCAGCCAAGAGGGACAGGGAAACTACAATGAGCAGTTCTTC.

This chain uses TRBV6-5 with TRBJ2-7; D possibly corresponds to TRBD2 (5 bases). The CDR3 spans 13 residues. Trimming cost V 2 bases and J 3 bases, with 8 bases left between them. Germline values: CDR1 MNHEY, CDR2 SVGAGI. CDR3 nucleotides: TGTGCCAGCAGTTACGCCCGGGGCTACGAGCAGTACTTC. It is translated as CASSYARGYEQYF.

J is TRBJ2-7 and V is TRBV6-1; 7 positions agree with TRBD1. The CDR3 length is 14 residues. The V and J ends lost 8 bases and 3 bases, in that order; junction bases with no gene match: 10. The germline CDR1 and CDR2 sequences are MNHNS and SASEGT. This chain's CDR3 is CASARTGVGYEQYF. CDR3 DNA sequence: TGTGCCAGCGCGAGAACAGGGGTAGGCTACGAGCAGTACTTC.

This chain joins TRBV27 and TRBJ1-5, with no clear D. The CDR3 has 14 residues. The V and J ends lost 5 bases and 10 bases respectively, with 18 bases between them. The germline CDR1 and CDR2 sequences are MNHEY and SMNVEV (reference sequence). CDR3 in DNA: TGTGCCAGCAGTCTCACGGGGTTGGAGTTTCCCCAGCATTTT. Its protein is CASSLTGLEFPQHF.

The V and J genes are TRBV25-1 and TRBJ2-2; D gene ambiguous. V was cut by 4 bases and J by 8 bases, with 8 bases left in between. This CDR3 region has 12 residues. Germline values: CDR1 MGHDK, CDR2 SYGVNS. CDR3 amino acids: CASSGSTGELFF. CDR3 nucleotides: TGTGCCAGCAGTGGATCAACAGGGGAGCTGTTTTTT.

The J gene is TRBJ2-1, the V gene TRBV19; 10 nucleotides agree with TRBD2. The trim removed 5 bases at V and 10 bases at J, leaving 17 bases unmatched. This CDR3 spans 17 amino acids. Germline CDR1 reads LNHDA; CDR2 reads SQIVND (reference sequence). Here the CDR3 reads CASSPTGLARTGWEQFF. For the CDR3, the DNA is TGTGCCAGTAGTCCGACGGGACTAGCGAGGACGGGTTGGGAGCAGTTCTTC.

This chain connects TRBV29-1 to TRBJ2-3; 7 bases are shared with TRBD1. Per germline, CDR1 SQVTM and CDR2 ANQGSEA. The CDR3 runs 13 residues. The junction had 9 bases not matched to a gene; V was cut back by 4 bases and J by 8 bases. CDR3 in amino acids: CSVGGQALSTQYF. The CDR3 nucleotides are TGCAGCGTTGGAGGACAGGCTCTTAGTACGCAGTATTTT.

In nucleotides, the CDR3 is TGTGCCTGGAGTACCACAGGGTTCTACGAGCAGTACTTC. This translates into CAWSTTGFYEQYF. The chain couples TRBV30 to TRBJ2-7; tentative D call: TRBD1 (6 bases). Germline V CDR1 and CDR2: GTSNPN, SVGIG (reference sequence). The CDR3 runs 13 residues. V shed 2 bases and J shed 3 bases, with 11 bases lying between them. The entire variable domain, with the rest obtained from reference TRBV30 and TRBJ2-7, is as follows: SQTIHQWPATLVQPVGSPLSLECTVEGTSNPNLYWYRQAAGRGLQLLFYSVGIGQISSEVPQNLSASRPQDRQFILSSKKLLLSDSGFYLCAWSTTGFYEQYFGPGTRLTVT.

This chain uses TRBV5-1 with TRBJ2-7; TRBD1 might be the D (6 bases). CDR1 SGHRS and CDR2 YFSETQ come from the germline V gene. The CDR3 covers 13 residues. V lost 0 bases, J lost 3 bases, and 7 bases lay in between. The CDR3 reads CASSLGGGYEQYF. The CDR3 DNA sequence: TGCGCCAGCAGCTTGGGAGGGGGCTACGAGCAGTACTTC.

This clone was seen a few times. The chain joins TRBV19 to TRBJ1-1; 7 nucleotides align to TRBD1. After removal of 6 bases from V and 0 bases from J, the junction contained 7 bases not matched to a gene. Looked up from germline, CDR1 is LNHDA and CDR2 is SQIVND (reference sequence). The CDR3 runs 15 residues. CDR3 DNA sequence: TGTGCCAGTAGCTCACAGGGGACCCTGAACACTGAAGCTTTCTTT. Translating it yields CASSSQGTLNTEAFF.

This rearrangement joins TRBV6-1 to TRBJ2-5, with a possible D match to TRBD2 (5 bases). V lost 3 bases and J 4 bases, leaving 12 bases between the germline ends. CDR3 length: 14 residues. CDR1 MNHNS and CDR2 SASEGT come from the germline V gene. The CDR3 sequence: CASSDPGLLETQYF. In DNA form, the CDR3 reads TGTGCCAGCAGTGACCCGGGGTTACTAGAGACCCAGTACTTC.